In its sample, the clone carrying this TCR beta chain was seen a few times. Its antigen is as yet unknown. This entry is derived from a study of breast tumors, draining lymph nodes, adjacent tissues. The lymph nodes were axillary draining lymph nodes from breast cancer patients. TCRdb ran MiXCR on the multiplex PCR reads and lists one entry per CDR3 protein. The data hold about 180,000 distinct CDR3 sequences, with 30% to 35% observed a single time. The CDR3 consists of 14 residues. V was trimmed by 7 bases and J by 3 bases, leaving 13 bases between them. The germline CDR1 and CDR2 sequences are MNHNS and SASEGT. Broader study findings: Most tumor T cells seemingly derive from lymph node, then expand in tumor.

The chain employs TRBV6-1 and TRBJ1-5; no reliable D call. This TCR derives from a female donor with breast cancer. Some clones in this sample may be carry-over from other donors' samples. Sequencing was done on a sample of axillary lymph node tissue. CDR3 sequence (DNA): TGTGCCAGCACCCACCCCGGGCTCAATCAGCCCCAGCATTTT. This sequence encodes CASTHPGLNQPQHF.